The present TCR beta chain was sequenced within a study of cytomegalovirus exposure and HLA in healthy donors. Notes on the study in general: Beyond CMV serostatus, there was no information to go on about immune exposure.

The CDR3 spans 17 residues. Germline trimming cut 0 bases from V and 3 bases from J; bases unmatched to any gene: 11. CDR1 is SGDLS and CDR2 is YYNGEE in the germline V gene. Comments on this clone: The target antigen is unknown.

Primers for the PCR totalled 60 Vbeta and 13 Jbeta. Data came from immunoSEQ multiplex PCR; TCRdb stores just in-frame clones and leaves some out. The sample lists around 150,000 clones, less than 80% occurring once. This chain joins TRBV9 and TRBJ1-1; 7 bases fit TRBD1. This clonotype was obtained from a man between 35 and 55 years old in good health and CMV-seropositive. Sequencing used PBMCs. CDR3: CASSVGPRTGWDTEAFF. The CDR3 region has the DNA TGTGCCAGCAGCGTAGGCCCGCGGACAGGTTGGGACACTGAAGCTTTCTTT.